The next 19 T cell receptor beta chains were all read from a single sample in a study of shared clonotypes between healthy human individuals. TCRdb's copy holds only in-frame clones and misses some; the assay was immunoSEQ multiplex PCR. The sample carries around 2.1 million clones, nearly 97% recorded once. The specimen sequenced was naive CD4+ T cells sorted from blood. Sample subset: CD45RA+ positively selected. These TCRs come from a man between 18 and 35 years old in good health.

This clone is a singleton in its sample. The rearrangement joins TRBV7-2 to TRBJ1-1, with unresolved D. The germline V gene encodes CDR1 SGHTA and CDR2 FQGNSA. Trimming left V 1 base short and J 7 bases short, with 13 bases between. The CDR3 is 14 residues long. In nucleotides, the CDR3 is TGTGCCAGCAGCTTAGGGATGGGATCGGATGAAGCTTTCTTT. Translation: CASSLGMGSDEAFF.

Only one count was recorded for this clone. The chain combines TRBV5-1 with TRBJ2-7, with D tentatively TRBD1 (6 bases). The V end was cut by 0 bases, the J end by 3 bases, with 10 bases between. The CDR3 extends over 14 amino acids. Germline V gene sequence: CDR1 SGHRS, CDR2 YFSETQ. CDR3 sequence (DNA): TGCGCCAGCAGCTTGGTCGGGACATACTACGAGCAGTACTTC. Amino acid sequence: CASSLVGTYYEQYF.

Here the CDR3 reads CASSLYGNTQYF. The CDR3 nucleotides read TGTGCCAGCAGCTTATACGGGAATACGCAGTATTTT. This chain links TRBV7-2 with TRBJ2-3, with a possible D match to TRBD2 (5 bases). The ends were cut back, 2 bases at V and 7 bases at J, with 7 bases in the middle. Germline V gives CDR1 SGHTA, CDR2 FQGNSA. The CDR3 totals 12 residues.

The CDR3 DNA reads TGTGCCAGCTCCGAAGACGGGCCGGGACAGGGAGTGGCCGAGCAGTACTTC. It specifies CASSEDGPGQGVAEQYF. V gene TRBV18 combines with J gene TRBJ2-7; 9 bases are a match to TRBD1. The CDR3 contains 17 residues. Per the germline V gene, CDR1 is KGHSH and CDR2 is LQKENI. V trimming: 6 bases; J trimming: 6 bases; junction bases outside the gene matches: 18.

Points on this clone: Other DNA sequences in the sample encode the same CDR3. The V call is TRBV29-1, the J call TRBJ2-5; D may correspond to TRBD1 or TRBD2 (6 bases each). CDR1 is SQVTM, CDR2 ANQGSEA, per germline. Trimming stripped 5 bases from V and 5 bases from J, with 15 bases between. The CDR3 runs 13 residues. CDR3 residues: CSVRGRPGETQYF. The CDR3 DNA follows: TGCAGCGTTCGGGGGCGCCCGGGGGAGACCCAGTACTTC.

The rearrangement uses TRBV9 and TRBJ2-1; 8 nucleotides match TRBD2. The V segment lost 4 bases and the J segment 7 bases; nucleotides outside the gene matches: 13. Per the germline V gene, CDR1 is SGDLS and CDR2 is YYNGEE. This CDR3 has 16 residues. DNA of the CDR3: TGTGCCAGCAGCTTCACCCTTAGCGGGATGGTGAATGAGCAGTTCTTC. Protein sequence: CASSFTLSGMVNEQFF.

This chain links TRBV6-5 with TRBJ1-5, with TRBD1 identical over 7 bases. The germline CDR1 and CDR2 sequences are MNHEY and SVGAGI. This CDR3 has 14 residues. The V segment lost 5 bases and the J segment 9 bases; nucleotides outside the gene matches: 10. The CDR3 spells CASSAGQPGGPQHF. The CDR3 DNA reads TGTGCCAGCAGTGCGGGACAGCCTGGGGGGCCCCAGCATTTT.

The chain recombines TRBV28 with TRBJ1-2; D is ambiguous. The CDR3 covers 15 residues. V lost 7 bases to trimming and J lost 5 bases, with 20 bases between them. Germline-derived CDR1 and CDR2 are MDHEN and SYDVKM. The CDR3 DNA reads as TGTGCCAGCACCCCGACGCCCGGATCTCCTTATGGCTACACCTTC. It yields the protein CASTPTPGSPYGYTF.

J is TRBJ2-7 and V is TRBV29-1; the D is unclear. Germline values: CDR1 SQVTM, CDR2 ANQGSEA. The ends were cut back, 3 bases at V and 6 bases at J, with 15 bases in the middle. There are 13 residues in the CDR3. CDR3 sequence: CSVEDPQSAEQYF. CDR3 nucleotide sequence: TGCAGCGTTGAGGACCCGCAGAGTGCCGAGCAGTACTTC.

The CDR3 is CASSPGTSGGAGTGELFF. The CDR3, as DNA: TGCGCCAGCAGCCCCGGGACTAGCGGGGGGGCCGGCACCGGGGAGCTGTTTTTT. The genes are TRBV5-1 and TRBJ2-2; TRBD2 agrees at 16 bases. Germline V lookup: CDR1 SGHRS, CDR2 YFSETQ. The J segment lost 4 bases and the V segment lost 4 bases, leaving 7 bases of the junction unmatched. CDR3 size: 18 residues.

This chain links TRBV18 with TRBJ1-2, with 10 bases matching TRBD1. This CDR3 has 14 residues. The V gene end was trimmed by 5 bases and the J gene end by 3 bases; junction bases not matched to a gene: 3. Germline CDR1 and CDR2: KGHSH and LQKENI. CDR3 coding DNA: TGTGCCAGCTCAACCGGGACAGGGGACTATGGCTACACCTTC. Protein: CASSTGTGDYGYTF.

The J gene is TRBJ2-2, the V gene TRBV2, with D uncertain. The germline V gene has CDR1 SNHLY and CDR2 FYNNEI. V was trimmed by 0 bases and J by 5 bases, leaving 4 bases between them. CDR3 length: 13 residues. CDR3 nucleotide sequence: TGTGCCAGCAGTGAAGCGGTAACCGGGGAGCTGTTTTTT. It specifies CASSEAVTGELFF.

The chain couples TRBV11-3 to TRBJ2-3, with a weak D call TRBD2 (5 bases). This CDR3 is built from 15 residues. V dropped 5 bases and J dropped 5 bases, with 17 bases sitting between them. Germline V lookup: CDR1 SGHNT, CDR2 YENEEA. CDR3 bases: TGTGCCAGCAGCACGGGGAGTCCAACGGTAGATACGCAGTATTTT. Translation gives CASSTGSPTVDTQYF.

This chain links TRBV29-1 with TRBJ2-1; no reliable D call. The CDR3 totals 13 residues. V dropped 4 bases and J dropped 7 bases, with 14 bases sitting between them. Germline CDR1 is SQVTM and CDR2 is ANQGSEA. The CDR3: CSVAVIYANEQFF. Written as DNA, the CDR3 is TGCAGCGTTGCGGTCATATATGCGAATGAGCAGTTCTTC.

This chain uses TRBV27 with TRBJ2-3, with D possibly called TRBD1 or TRBD2 (6 bases each). The CDR3 length is 16 residues. Trimming removed 0 bases at V and 4 bases at J, with 14 bases between. CDR1 is MNHEY and CDR2 is SMNVEV in the germline V gene (reference sequence). Here the CDR3 reads CASSLSSRGGADTQYF. In DNA form, the CDR3 reads TGTGCCAGCAGTTTATCGAGCAGGGGAGGTGCAGATACGCAGTATTTT.

The table lists this clone with a count of one. This sample also contains other DNA sequences that code for the same CDR3. J is TRBJ1-4 and V is TRBV5-1; TRBD1 might be the D (6 bases). The CDR3 runs 14 residues. Germline lookup yields CDR1 SGHRS and CDR2 YFSETQ. Trimming removed 5 bases from V and 1 base from J, with 9 bases in between. DNA of the CDR3: TGCGCCAGCAGTGGAGGGGGAACTAATGAAAAACTGTTTTTT. Residues: CASSGGGTNEKLFF.

This chain joins TRBV18 and TRBJ2-7, with D possibly being TRBD1 (6 bases). V was shortened by 0 bases and J by 2 bases, with 11 bases between the two germline ends. There are 15 residues in the CDR3. CDR1 is KGHSH and CDR2 is LQKENI in the germline V gene. CDR3 sequence (DNA): TGTGCCAGCTCACCACCGGGAGACAGGACCTACGAGCAGTACTTC. Translating gives CASSPPGDRTYEQYF. The full variable domain, completed using reference TRBV18 and TRBJ2-7, is NAGVMQNPRHLVRRRGQEARLRCSPMKGHSHVYWYRQLPEEGLKFMVYLQKENIIDESGMPKERFSAEFPKEGPSILRIQQVVRGDSAAYFCASSPPGDRTYEQYFGPGTRLTVT.

V usage is TRBV6-5 and J usage is TRBJ2-7; the D gene is possibly TRBD2 (6 bases). Trimming took 8 bases from V and 0 from J, leaving 14 bases between them. The CDR3 totals 14 residues. Germline CDR1 and CDR2: MNHEY and SVGAGI. CDR3 sequence: CASFRDSGSYEQYF. As DNA, the CDR3 is TGTGCCAGCTTCCGGGACTCTGGCTCCTACGAGCAGTACTTC.

This chain uses TRBV10-3 with TRBJ1-2, with 7 bases fitting TRBD1. Losses at the gene ends were 7 bases for V and 8 bases for J; bases not matched to a gene: 10. Germline loops: CDR1 ENHRY, CDR2 SYGVKD. The CDR3 totals 13 residues. The CDR3 DNA reads as TGTGCCATCAAAGGAGGGACAGAGGGGGGCTACACCTTC. Encoded protein: CAIKGGTEGGYTF.